This T cell receptor beta chain comes out of a study of shared clonotypes between healthy human individuals. Authors' data handling: There were no quality scores in the junction-only immunoSEQ sequences, so filtering differed. The table came from immunoSEQ multiplex PCR; TCRdb's copy has only in-frame clones and leaves some out. From that table come the V and J calls and clone size; the DNA was used to work out D and trimming. Found here are about 1,900,000 clones, approximately 95% of them singletons; the top ten hold 0.9% to 1.5%. Findings of the study overall: The small donor group covered limited genetic and exposure diversity. What naive subsets generally showed was a larger estimated richness than memory subsets showed.

This CDR3 comprises 13 residues. The ends were cut back, 4 bases at V and 8 bases at J, with 9 bases in the middle. CDR1 and CDR2 from the germline V gene are SGHTA and FQGNSA. It was CD45RO-negative cells, positively selected for CCR7, that made up naive CD8 cells, with terminally differentiated effector memory CD45RA+ cells excluded. On this clone itself: Its target is not known.

This chain links TRBV7-2 with TRBJ1-6; no clear D. Sequenced input: naive CD8+ T cells sorted from blood. This sequence was found in a young man in good health. The CDR3 loop is CASSSPVYSPLHF. CDR3 nucleotides: TGTGCCAGCAGCTCCCCGGTCTATTCACCCCTCCACTTT.